What follows describes a single TCR beta chain. This sample is part of a study of blood T cell repertoires in COVID-19. Assay: immunoSEQ multiplex PCR; the TCRdb copy retains only in-frame clones and omits some. This sample yields approximately 91,000 clones, of which over 70% are seen a single time; less than 25% belongs to the top ten. This receptor was obtained from a man aged 65 to 85 with acute or convalescent COVID-19. The sequencing input was peripheral blood.

CDR3 loop: CASSYDQGTDTQYF. The CDR3 bases are TGTGCCAGCAGTTACGACCAGGGCACAGATACGCAGTATTTT. This chain joins TRBV6-5 and TRBJ2-3; D remains ambiguous. Trimming pared 2 bases from V and 1 base from J, leaving 7 bases between. This CDR3 is built from 14 residues. Germline loops: CDR1 MNHEY, CDR2 SVGAGI.